Presented here are 6 T cell receptor beta chains from one specimen sequenced in a study of blood T cell repertoires in COVID-19. Libraries were prepared by immunoSEQ multiplex PCR; TCRdb keeps only in-frame clonotypes and omits some of them. In the table there are under 65,000 clones, 82% of which are singletons. Input material: peripheral blood. These receptors were obtained from an older woman with acute or convalescent COVID-19.

The V gene is TRBV5-1, the J gene TRBJ2-1; TRBD2 agrees at 9 bases. Germline CDR1 is SGHRS and CDR2 is YFSETQ. The V and J ends lost 6 bases and 7 bases, in that order; junction bases with no gene match: 11. This CDR3 is built from 15 residues. The CDR3 sequence: CASTRTSAIGNEQFF. DNA for the CDR3: TGCGCCAGCACCAGGACTAGCGCGATAGGGAATGAGCAGTTCTTC. The whole variable domain, remainder taken from reference TRBV5-1 and TRBJ2-1, is KAGVTQTPRYLIKTRGQQVTLSCSPISGHRSVSWYQQTPGQGLQFLFEYFSETQRNKGNFPGRFSGRQFSNSRSEMNVSTLELGDSALYLCASTRTSAIGNEQFFGPGTRLTVL.

This chain uses TRBV7-9 with TRBJ1-2, with D possibly matching TRBD1 (5 bases). The V end lost 3 bases, the J end lost 7 bases, and 15 bases lay between the germline ends. In germline, CDR1 is SEHNR, CDR2 FQNEAQ (reference sequence). This CDR3 spans 14 amino acids. DNA of the CDR3: TGTGCCAGCAGCTTGGGACTCATAGAGGGTGGCTACACCTTC. Its protein product is CASSLGLIEGGYTF.

The chain is built from TRBV19 and TRBJ1-5; D is perhaps TRBD1 (5 bases). Trimming pared 9 bases from V and 4 bases from J, leaving 16 bases between. Germline V gene data show CDR1 as LNHDA and CDR2 as SQIVND (reference sequence). This CDR3 has 14 amino acids. CDR3 loop: CASQGLNDNQPQHF. Here the CDR3 DNA reads TGTGCCAGCCAGGGACTAAACGATAATCAGCCCCAGCATTTT.

The chain couples TRBV7-9 to TRBJ2-7; possibly TRBD1 for D (5 bases). Per germline, CDR1 SEHNR and CDR2 FQNEAQ (reference sequence). The CDR3 is 12 residues long. With 10 bases removed from V and 4 bases from J, the gap between germline ends came to 14 bases. Written as DNA, the CDR3 is TGTGCCACCAAGGACAACGAGTACGAGCAGTACTTC. Translating it yields CATKDNEYEQYF.

This chain connects TRBV4-3 to TRBJ1-1; D not resolved. V lost 0 bases and J lost 6, with 8 bases in between. The CDR3 extends over 13 amino acids. Germline CDR1 is LGHNA and CDR2 is YSLEER. Written as DNA, the CDR3 is TGCGCCAGCAGCCAAGACTATCCCGCTGAAGCTTTCTTT. As protein: CASSQDYPAEAFF.

The chain uses TRBV30 and TRBJ1-1; D might be TRBD1 (6 bases). CDR3 length: 11 amino acids. Germline CDR1 is GTSNPN and CDR2 is SVGIG (reference sequence). V gave up 4 bases and J gave up 9 bases, with 12 bases separating them. CDR3 in amino acids: CAWTRGVQAFF. The CDR3 DNA sequence: TGTGCCTGGACCAGGGGAGTTCAAGCTTTCTTT.